These T cell receptor beta chains were read from a single sample in a study of response to subunit inactivated influenza vaccine. TCRdb used MiXCR to reprocess the RT-PCR reads, holding one entry per CDR3 protein. In the table there are around 790,000 distinct CDR3 sequences, 21% of which are singletons. The source material was PBMCs from blood, sampled 5 days after vaccination. The receptor set was obtained from a man aged 45-65 years who received an inactivated influenza vaccine. Both conserved end residues are part of each CDR3. A D gene is named only where the DNA matches it firmly. Clone sizes are given selectively: once, few, many, or a class where the clone is expanded.

length,D,V,J,size,DNA,CDR3
12,-,TRBV3-1,TRBJ1-1,many,TGTGCCAGCAGACGGGGGGACACTGAAGCTTTCTTT,CASRRGDTEAFF
16,TRBD2,TRBV4-3,TRBJ2-7,few,TGCGCCAGCAGCCAAGATGGGGGCGGGGGGATCTACGAGCAGTACTTC,CASSQDGGGGIYEQYF
15,-,TRBV2,TRBJ2-2,few,TGTGCCAGCAAGCCCAGGACCTCGAACACCGGGGAGCTGTTTTTT,CASKPRTSNTGELFF
17,TRBD1,TRBV6-2/TRBV6-3,TRBJ2-7,-,TGTGCCAGCAGTTACTCGAGTTCGAGACAGGGGGCCCACGAGCAGTACTTC,CASSYSSSRQGAHEQYF
17,-,TRBV5-6,TRBJ2-7,-,TGTGCCAGCAGCTTGGCTCAGCGGGGACAGATCTCCTACGAGCAGTACTTC,CASSLAQRGQISYEQYF
10,-,TRBV7-3,TRBJ2-1,many,TGTGCCAGCACCTACAATGAGCAGTTCTTC,CASTYNEQFF
16,TRBD2,TRBV28,TRBJ2-5,-,TGTGCCAGCAGTTTATGGAGACTAGCGGGGGGAGAGACCCAGTACTTC,CASSLWRLAGGETQYF
17,TRBD1,TRBV7-6,TRBJ2-7,few,TGTGCCAGCAGCTTAGGGTCAGGGGGCGGATTTTTGTACGAGCAGTACTTC,CASSLGSGGGFLYEQYF
12,-,TRBV12-3/TRBV12-4,TRBJ2-1,few,TGTGCCAGCAGGAGACAGGGAGGTGAGCAGTTCTTC,CASRRQGGEQFF
15,-,TRBV7-3,TRBJ2-3,-,TGTGCCAGCAGCTTAACGGGCGGACCGGCAGATACGCAGTATTTT,CASSLTGGPADTQYF
15,-,TRBV14,TRBJ2-2,-,TGTGCCAGCAGCCGACAGGACGCGAACACCGGGGAGCTGTTTTTT,CASSRQDANTGELFF
14,-,TRBV20-1,TRBJ2-5,few,TGCAGTGCTACAGACCGGGACTACCAAGAGACCCAGTACTTC,CSATDRDYQETQYF
13,-,TRBV12-3/TRBV12-4,TRBJ2-2,-,TGTGCCAGCAGCTATACTCAGGGTGGGAAGCTGTTTTTT,CASSYTQGGKLFF
13,-,TRBV2,TRBJ2-3,-,TGTGCCAGCTTTCAGGGGATAGAGGGTACGCAGTATTTT,CASFQGIEGTQYF
16,TRBD1,TRBV7-8,TRBJ1-5,many,TGTGCCAGCAGCTTAGAGCAGGGGGGCTTGAATCAGCCCCAGCATTTT,CASSLEQGGLNQPQHF
15,TRBD1,TRBV12-3/TRBV12-4,TRBJ1-6,-,TGTGCCAGCAGCACCTGGGACAGGGTGGGTTCACCCCTCCACTTT,CASSTWDRVGSPLHF
13,-,TRBV19,TRBJ2-7,-,TGTGCCAGTAGTGCGGGACACGTCTACGAGCAGTACTTC,CASSAGHVYEQYF
16,-,TRBV24-1,TRBJ2-1,-,TGTGCCACCAGTGATTTTGAGGCTAGCTCCTGCAATGAGCAGTTCTTC,CATSDFEASSCNEQFF
16,TRBD2,TRBV27,TRBJ2-6,-,TGTGCCAGCAGCAAGGAACTAGCGTCCGGGGCCAACGTCCTGACTTTC,CASSKELASGANVLTF
15,TRBD2,TRBV3-1,TRBJ2-1,few,TGTGCCAGCAGCCAGAAATCTAGCGGGAGGGATCTCCAGTTCTTC,CASSQKSSGRDLQFF
16,TRBD2,TRBV29-1,TRBJ2-2,few,TGCAGCGTTGAAGATGGTAGCGGGGGGGCCACCGGGGAGCTGTTTTTT,CSVEDGSGGATGELFF
16,TRBD2,TRBV5-5,TRBJ2-2,few,TGTGCCAGCAGCTTGTTTACTAGCGGGAACGGCGGGGAGCTGTTTTTT,CASSLFTSGNGGELFF
15,TRBD1,TRBV24-1,TRBJ2-7,many,TGTGCCACCAGTGATGCCGGGACAGGGTCCTACGAGCAGTACTTC,CATSDAGTGSYEQYF
14,-,TRBV20-1,TRBJ2-2,-,TGCAGTGCTAGAGACAGGTCGAACACCGGGGAGCTGTTTTTT,CSARDRSNTGELFF
14,-,TRBV19,TRBJ2-7,-,TGTGCCAGTAGTATTGATGGTGCGAGTGTCGAGCAGTACTTC,CASSIDGASVEQYF
13,-,TRBV6-1,TRBJ2-5,many,TGTGCCAGCACCCCGGGAGTATCGGAGACCCAGTACTTC,CASTPGVSETQYF
14,TRBD1,TRBV20-1,TRBJ1-5,few,TGCAGTGCTATTACAGGGGGAGGCAATCAGCCCCAGCATTTT,CSAITGGGNQPQHF
18,TRBD2,TRBV4-3,TRBJ2-1,-,TGCGCCAGCAGCCAAGAGACGGGACTAGCGGGAGGAGCGGGTGAGCAGTTCTTC,CASSQETGLAGGAGEQFF
15,TRBD1,TRBV4-3,TRBJ2-5,few,TGCGCCAGCAGCCAAGATGGCAGGGGGAGAGAGACCCAGTACTTC,CASSQDGRGRETQYF
14,-,TRBV10-3,TRBJ2-1,many,TGTGCCATCAGGGACCTCCGTAGGGACAATGAGCAGTTCTTC,CAIRDLRRDNEQFF
15,TRBD1,TRBV5-1,TRBJ2-2,few,TGCGCCAGCCAAAAAGGGACAGGGCTCACCGGGGAGCTGTTTTTT,CASQKGTGLTGELFF
14,TRBD1,TRBV6-1,TRBJ2-6,few,TGTGCCAGCAGACAGGGGGCCGGGGCCAACGTCCTGACTTTC,CASRQGAGANVLTF
15,TRBD1,TRBV20-1,TRBJ2-7,-,TGCAGTGCTAGAGATCATAGGACAGGGACCTACGAGCAGTACTTC,CSARDHRTGTYEQYF
14,TRBD1,TRBV6-1,TRBJ1-5,many,TGTGCCAGCGAGGACAGGTATCGCAATCAGCCCCAGCATTTT,CASEDRYRNQPQHF
13,TRBD1,TRBV29-1,TRBJ2-7,-,TGCAGCGTTGAAGACGGGACAGATTACGAGCAGTACTTC,CSVEDGTDYEQYF
14,-,TRBV3-1,TRBJ1-6,-,TGTGCCAGCAGCCAAGAGGGTTATAATTCACCCCTCCACTTT,CASSQEGYNSPLHF
16,TRBD2,TRBV7-6,TRBJ2-2,-,TGTGCCAGCAGCTACGCTAGCGGGACGAACACCGGGGAGCTGTTTTTT,CASSYASGTNTGELFF
16,-,TRBV21-1,TRBJ2-2,few,TGTGCCAGCAGCAAAGCAGTTGGGGGGAACACCGGGGAGCTGTTTTTT,CASSKAVGGNTGELFF
15,-,TRBV12-3/TRBV12-4,TRBJ1-3,few,TGTGCCAGCAGTTGGGGGACCCGCTCTGGAAACACCATATATTTT,CASSWGTRSGNTIYF
11,-,TRBV29-1,TRBJ2-2,-,TGCAGCGTTCCCAGGGCCGGGGAGCTGTTTTTT,CSVPRAGELFF
14,-,TRBV7-2,TRBJ2-5,-,TGTGCCAGCAGCTTAGAATACGGGGGCAAGACCCAGTACTTC,CASSLEYGGKTQYF
12,-,TRBV20-1,TRBJ1-2,few,TGCAGTGCTAGCGACGGGGGCAATGGCTACACCTTC,CSASDGGNGYTF
13,-,TRBV12-3/TRBV12-4,TRBJ2-1,-,TGTGCCAGCGCGCTAGCGTGGTTTGATGAGCAGTTCTTC,CASALAWFDEQFF
15,TRBD1,TRBV9,TRBJ1-4,-,TGTGCCAGCAGCGTGACGACAGGGTCTAGTGAAAAACTGTTTTTT,CASSVTTGSSEKLFF
15,-,TRBV12-3/TRBV12-4,TRBJ1-1,few,TGTGCCAGCAGTTTAGAGGGATTTTTGAACACTGAAGCTTTCTTT,CASSLEGFLNTEAFF
14,-,TRBV7-9,TRBJ2-7,-,TGTGCCAGCAGCCCGGACAGACTGGATTACGAGCAGTACTTC,CASSPDRLDYEQYF
15,-,TRBV4-1,TRBJ2-3,few,TGCGCCAGCAGCCCCCTGGACTTTAGCGAAGATACGCAGTATTTT,CASSPLDFSEDTQYF
16,-,TRBV4-3,TRBJ2-1,-,TGCGCCAGCAGCCAAGATGTGGGAAGCTCCTACAATGAGCAGTTCTTC,CASSQDVGSSYNEQFF
14,TRBD1,TRBV5-1,TRBJ2-7,few,TGCGCCAGCAGCTTGAGGGACAGGTTTTACGAGCAGTACTTC,CASSLRDRFYEQYF
16,TRBD2,TRBV20-1,TRBJ2-3,-,TGCAGTGCTAGACTAATAGCGGGGGGGGACACAGATACGCAGTATTTT,CSARLIAGGDTDTQYF
16,-,TRBV19,TRBJ2-1,-,TGTGCCAGTAGTACCCAACTAGGACTTCAGAACAATGAGCAGTTCTTC,CASSTQLGLQNNEQFF
15,-,TRBV15,TRBJ2-3,-,TGTGCCACCAGCAGAGATCGTTTCGTGGCAGATACGCAGTATTTT,CATSRDRFVADTQYF
13,-,TRBV3-1,TRBJ1-6,-,TGTGCCAGCAGCCAAGAGAGAAGGTCACCCCTCCACTTT,CASSQERRSPLHF
13,-,TRBV3-1,TRBJ2-1,-,TGTGCCAGCAGCCAGGGGTCCGGGGGACTGCAGTTCTTC,CASSQGSGGLQFF
13,-,TRBV12-3/TRBV12-4,TRBJ1-1,many,TGTGCCAGCAGCTTCAGGGTCGGCACTGAAGCTTTCTTT,CASSFRVGTEAFF
17,TRBD2,TRBV29-1,TRBJ2-3,-,TGCAGCGTTGACGGGACTAGCGGGAAATCTAGCACAGATACGCAGTATTTC,CSVDGTSGKSSTDTQYF
15,TRBD1,TRBV28,TRBJ2-3,-,TGTGCCAGCAGGTACAGGGGTCCTAGCACAGATACGCAGTATTTT,CASRYRGPSTDTQYF
16,TRBD2,TRBV3-1,TRBJ2-7,many,TGTGCCAGCAGCTTCGGACTAGCGGGGAGCTCCTACGAGCAGTACTTC,CASSFGLAGSSYEQYF
15,TRBD1,TRBV6-1,TRBJ2-7,few,TGTGCCAGCAAAAAGGAAGGGACAGCGGCCTACGAGCAGTACTTC,CASKKEGTAAYEQYF